Listed here is a single T cell receptor (beta chain). The antigen it recognizes is unknown. Base qualities are missing; no much larger clone stands one base away. The entire isolated RNA was reverse transcribed using the High Capacity cDNA Reverse Transcription Kit, and thus expressed TCRB transcripts were sequenced. Deep immunoSEQ sequencing was performed on naive, central memory and regulatory T cell samples, with an average of about 4 million total reads per sample. Sorted cells were lysed in RLT buffer and RNA was extracted with DNase-treated RNeasy Micro or Mini kits, depending on cell number. Each cell subset was processed on its own to prevent cross-contamination, while patient and healthy donor samples were processed together. TCRB sequences were amplified from cDNA with the immunoSEQ multiplex PCR, producing 87-bp fragments spanning the CDR3 region. Sequencing of the amplicons was done on the Illumina HiSeq platform. As for the authors' bioinformatics: Synthetic template baselines were used to correct PCR bias computationally, reads within Hamming distance 2 were collapsed together, and singletons that could not be merged were discarded. Reads were aligned to IMGT to assign V, D and J genes, CDR3 length, and insertions or deletions at six rearrangement sites. Clonotype counts were normalized to sorted cell number within each subset before computing true diversity and Gini coefficients with the tcR R package. Repertoire sharing was quantified using the overlap coefficient calculated on TCRB nucleotide sequences. The immuneACCESS repertoire file appears here via TCRdb, limited to in-frame rearrangements. These files lack a portion of the clones; in checked studies, under half of the deficit traces to unresolved V genes, and the cause of the others is not known. D and trimming come from the DNA, and the V and J calls and clone size come from that table. Recorded for this sample are fewer than 200,000 clones; about 13% of them occurred a single time. 0.6% to 0.8% of the sample lies in the top ten.

The sample belongs to a study of beta chain features in type 1 diabetes (dated 2018 in TCRdb). About the full investigation: Mean age, gender distribution, total cell number and subset yield did not differ between patients and healthy donors. A total of 85 million to 110 million sorted cells were examined across all samples, and RNA yield correlated strongly with the number of cells per subset. Regulatory and stem cell-like memory subsets were isolated from only 8 patients and roughly eight healthy donors, whereas naive and central memory subsets came from all 30 or so donors. In the study, recently diagnosed type 1 diabetes patients and matched healthy donors were compared on the TCRB repertoires of their sorted circulating CD4+ T cell subsets. The paper as a whole reports these results and caveats: Type 1 diabetes patients showed a moderate but significant shortening of TCRB CDR3 length in all four CD4+ subsets. Patients with type 1 diabetes made fewer insertions and deleted more nucleotides at VDJ recombination sites, implying thymic rearrangement abnormalities. Sequencing cDNA rather than genomic DNA could over-represent highly expressing activated cells, although activation and CD3 levels did not differ between groups. Only small numbers of individuals were included in the HLA sub-analyses, which left unresolved whether HLA type had any influence on TCRB rearrangement. Shorter templates might have been favored by PCR, but patient and control samples were amplified and corrected together, so both groups would have been affected equally by any skew. The naive, central memory and regulatory TCRB repertoires appeared to resemble one another more closely among patients than among healthy donors.

Each donor gave one peripheral blood draw, about 110 mL on average, collected into heparinised tubes. Using a panel that included CD45RO, CCR7, CD25, CD127, CD95 and CD27, naive, central memory, regulatory and stem cell-like memory CD4+ T cells were sorted on a BD FACSAria II. A purity above 98% was achieved for all sorted populations. PBMCs were isolated immediately by Lymphoprep density gradient centrifugation and stained directly without culture. So that batch effects would be minimized, each experiment stained and sorted samples in pairs, pairing one healthy donor with one patient. The germline V gene supplies CDR1 SGHAT and CDR2 FQNNGV. V is clipped by 4 bases and J by 8 bases, and the sequence between their germline boundaries is 11 bases long. The CDR3 contains 12 residues, cysteine and phenylalanine counted. Only the CDR3 part of the read is kept: 36 bases, read in frame from the first base.

Sequenced sample: central memory CD4+ T cells from blood. The source is a woman under 30 in good health. The rearrangement combines TRBV11-2 with TRBJ1-2; no confident D gene assignment can be made. The base sequence is TGTGCCAGCAGCTATGAGGGAAACGGCTACACCTTC. This translates into CASSYEGNGYTF.